This is a list of T cell receptor beta chains from one sample in a study of blood T cell repertoires in COVID-19. The method was immunoSEQ multiplex PCR; TCRdb's version includes in-frame clones alone and lacks a portion of them. There are about 170,000 clones in the sample; about 87% occur only once, and 3.7% lies in the top ten. Sequences were obtained from peripheral blood. The receptors originated from a man aged 18 to 30 with active or convalescent COVID-19. Both conserved end residues are trimmed from each CDR3.

TRBV5-1	TRBJ2-7	ASSTGGSYEQY
TRBV30	TRBJ2-4	AYKKEGNIQY
TRBV28	TRBJ2-1	ASSLRLDSHNEQF
TRBV6-1	TRBJ1-1	ASSEARGTRAF
TRBV5-1	TRBJ1-4	ASSLQGTNEKLF
TRBV9	TRBJ2-1	ASSQGGRLEQF
TRBV25-1	TRBJ1-2	ASTPGGGDQLL
TRBV18	TRBJ2-2	ASSPLGLARTGELF
TRBV19	TRBJ2-3	ASSTQGGTDTQY
TRBV10-1	TRBJ1-1	ASSFAGNTEAF
TRBV6-2/TRBV6-3	TRBJ2-3	ASSISLAGVADTQY
TRBV11-2	TRBJ2-5	ASSLTGGHETQY
TRBV9	TRBJ1-1	ASSVASGTEAF
TRBV7-2	TRBJ1-4	ASSTDRGGEKLF
TRBV19	TRBJ2-6	ASSLLNSGPGANVLT
TRBV7-2	TRBJ1-2	ASSLDQGSLGGYT
TRBV25-1	TRBJ1-2	ASSELQDGYT
TRBV27	TRBJ2-1	ASTHLASLAYNEQF
TRBV1	TRBJ2-3	TSSQDFTSGRSLTDTQY
TRBV6-5	TRBJ1-1	ASLEAALNTEAF
TRBV6-1	TRBJ2-1	ASSEDATGLYNEQF
TRBV3-1/TRBV3-2	TRBJ2-3	ASSQAGGGTDTQY
TRBV28	TRBJ1-4	ASSFPSGGAREKLF
TRBV10-3	TRBJ1-1	AISSAGGANTEAF
TRBV18	TRBJ2-3	ASSPPESRRDTQY
TRBV7-9	TRBJ1-2	ASSLALTANYGYT
TRBV30	TRBJ1-1	AWARQEATEAF
TRBV18	TRBJ2-1	ASAPGTGYNEQF
TRBV7-9	TRBJ1-4	ASSLSTGRNEKLF
TRBV3-1/TRBV3-2	TRBJ1-6	ASSRLGQGDSPLH
TRBV3-1/TRBV3-2	TRBJ1-6	ASSQVPGGISPLH
TRBV5-1	TRBJ1-2	ASSWTLATGLGGYT
TRBV2	TRBJ1-4	ASITKSTNEKLF
TRBV14	TRBJ2-5	ASSLRGSGDQY
TRBV28	TRBJ1-1	ASSPPTGGLGTEAF
TRBV6-5	TRBJ2-2	ASRSRWDRGTGELF
TRBV6-1	TRBJ1-6	ASSEALLGGPYNSPLH
TRBV29-1	TRBJ2-7	SGGQALYEQY
TRBV4-1	TRBJ1-6	ASSRRTGGLYAVDNSPLH
TRBV27	TRBJ1-6	ASSTGSYSPLH
TRBV27	TRBJ1-4	ASSSRTEGLF
TRBV7-8	TRBJ1-2	ASSPDKNYGYT
TRBV7-2	TRBJ2-3	ASRVISGSWGDTQY
TRBV4-1	TRBJ1-1	ASSQIQGQREAF
TRBV10-3	TRBJ1-1	AISESTSMNTEAF
TRBV9	TRBJ2-3	ASSPRDSGGDTQY
TRBV18	TRBJ1-2	ASSPQGAANYGYT
TRBV9	TRBJ1-1	ASSDRANTEAF
TRBV6-2/TRBV6-3	TRBJ2-3	ASSYAAGTGGGDTQY
TRBV4-2	TRBJ1-1	ASSPGRATEAF
TRBV18	TRBJ1-2	ASSSSDSSTYGYT
TRBV9	TRBJ2-1	ASSVHRGTGTNEQF
TRBV3-1/TRBV3-2	TRBJ2-5	ASSQASGQGGTQY
TRBV24-1	TRBJ2-1	ATSDPFPPGLAGERNEQF
TRBV27	TRBJ2-3	ASSFRESTDTQY
TRBV4-2	TRBJ2-5	ASSQVSLAVEETQY
TRBV3-1/TRBV3-2	TRBJ2-7	ASSREGGGEQY
TRBV3-1/TRBV3-2	TRBJ2-1	ASSQDVGGREQF
TRBV30	TRBJ1-1	AWSRGQQAF
TRBV30	TRBJ1-4	AWSIGSGRTNEKLF